Listed below are T cell receptor beta chains from one sample, sequenced in a study of OX40 agonist ivuxolimab in advanced cancers. Only in-frame clones appear in the TCRdb table, and some are missing; sequencing was by immunoSEQ multiplex PCR. The sample lists about 67,000 clones; 80% were seen once. This sample comprised CD4+ or CD8+ T cells sorted from blood, obtained in a trial of the OX40 agonist ivuxolimab. All receptors derive from an adult with an advanced solid tumor such as melanoma, head and neck, liver or kidney cancer. The CDR3 runs from the conserved cysteine through the conserved F or W. D genes are given only for firm matches. The listing skips clone size in some rows; elsewhere it reads once, few, many or a size class.

d_call: NA
j_call: TRBJ1-1
v_call: TRBV5-6
clone_size: NA
cdr3_aa: CASSSYRTEAFF
cdr3_nt: TGTGCCAGCAGCTCATACAGGACTGAAGCTTTCTTT

d_call: NA
j_call: TRBJ2-2
v_call: TRBV11-2
clone_size: NA
cdr3_aa: CASSLTLTPTGELFF
cdr3_nt: TGTGCCAGCAGCTTAACCTTAACTCCCACCGGGGAGCTGTTTTTT

d_call: NA
j_call: TRBJ2-7
v_call: TRBV19
clone_size: once
cdr3_aa: CASSISSSYEQYF
cdr3_nt: TGTGCCAGTAGTATTTCCAGCTCATACGAGCAGTACTTC

d_call: NA
j_call: TRBJ1-4
v_call: TRBV7-8
clone_size: NA
cdr3_aa: CASSLGAGAGEKLFF
cdr3_nt: TGTGCCAGCAGCTTAGGGGCGGGGGCTGGGGAAAAACTGTTTTTT

d_call: NA
j_call: TRBJ2-1
v_call: TRBV29-1
clone_size: NA
cdr3_aa: CSVVVPGESYNEQFF
cdr3_nt: TGCAGCGTTGTTGTGCCGGGTGAGTCCTACAATGAGCAGTTCTTC

d_call: NA
j_call: TRBJ1-4
v_call: TRBV28
clone_size: NA
cdr3_aa: CASNRVTEKLFF
cdr3_nt: TGTGCCAGCAACAGGGTTACAGAAAAACTGTTTTTT

d_call: NA
j_call: TRBJ2-6
v_call: TRBV27
clone_size: NA
cdr3_aa: CASSPLRRGSSGANVLTF
cdr3_nt: TGTGCCAGCAGTCCTTTAAGGAGGGGGAGCTCTGGGGCCAACGTCCTGACTTTC

d_call: TRBD2
j_call: TRBJ2-3
v_call: TRBV7-2
clone_size: NA
cdr3_aa: CASNKGTNTDTQYF
cdr3_nt: TGTGCCAGCAACAAAGGGACTAACACAGATACGCAGTATTTT

d_call: TRBD2
j_call: TRBJ2-3
v_call: TRBV6-5
clone_size: NA
cdr3_aa: CASTRTSATTDTQYF
cdr3_nt: TGTGCCAGCACCCGGACTAGCGCGACCACAGATACGCAGTATTTT

d_call: NA
j_call: TRBJ2-1
v_call: TRBV7-9
clone_size: NA
cdr3_aa: CASSLAHAQPEQFF
cdr3_nt: TGTGCCAGCAGCTTAGCCCACGCGCAGCCCGAGCAGTTCTTC

d_call: NA
j_call: TRBJ1-2
v_call: TRBV30
clone_size: NA
cdr3_aa: CAWSVGGSLGYGYTF
cdr3_nt: TGTGCCTGGAGTGTAGGGGGATCCCTTGGCTATGGCTACACCTTC

d_call: TRBD1
j_call: TRBJ1-2
v_call: TRBV27
clone_size: few
cdr3_aa: CASRDRGINGYTF
cdr3_nt: TGTGCCAGCAGGGACAGGGGAATCAATGGCTACACCTTC

d_call: TRBD1
j_call: TRBJ1-5
v_call: TRBV28
clone_size: once
cdr3_aa: CASSLGRQGGNQPQHF
cdr3_nt: TGTGCCAGCAGTCTGGGTCGACAGGGAGGCAATCAGCCCCAGCATTTT

d_call: NA
j_call: TRBJ2-5
v_call: TRBV9
clone_size: NA
cdr3_aa: CASSFRQTQETQYF
cdr3_nt: TGTGCCAGCAGCTTTAGACAGACCCAAGAGACCCAGTACTTC

d_call: NA
j_call: TRBJ2-5
v_call: TRBV6-9
clone_size: NA
cdr3_aa: CASTDRPWGETQYF
cdr3_nt: TGTGCCAGCACCGACAGGCCCTGGGGAGAGACCCAGTACTTC

d_call: TRBD2
j_call: TRBJ2-3
v_call: TRBV5-4
clone_size: NA
cdr3_aa: CASSLGPLAGGTDTQYF
cdr3_nt: TGTGCCAGCAGCTTGGGACCTCTAGCGGGGGGCACAGATACGCAGTATTTT

d_call: TRBD1
j_call: TRBJ1-3
v_call: TRBV10-3
clone_size: NA
cdr3_aa: CATHPGQASGNTIYF
cdr3_nt: TGTGCCACCCACCCGGGACAGGCCTCTGGAAACACCATATATTTT

d_call: TRBD2
j_call: TRBJ2-3
v_call: TRBV5-1
clone_size: NA
cdr3_aa: CASSLLGLAGSTDTQYF
cdr3_nt: TGCGCCAGCAGCTTGTTAGGACTAGCGGGGAGCACAGATACGCAGTATTTT

d_call: NA
j_call: TRBJ2-7
v_call: TRBV5-1
clone_size: NA
cdr3_aa: CASSWVSGAGNEQYF
cdr3_nt: TGCGCCAGCAGCTGGGTGTCGGGGGCGGGGAACGAGCAGTACTTC

d_call: NA
j_call: TRBJ2-5
v_call: TRBV13
clone_size: NA
cdr3_aa: CASSFTLGLQETQYF
cdr3_nt: TGTGCCAGCAGCTTTACATTGGGTCTACAAGAGACCCAGTACTTC

d_call: TRBD1
j_call: TRBJ1-6
v_call: TRBV2
clone_size: NA
cdr3_aa: CASSQGVTLHF
cdr3_nt: TGTGCCAGCAGTCAGGGGGTAACCCTCCACTTT

d_call: NA
j_call: TRBJ1-2
v_call: TRBV30
clone_size: NA
cdr3_aa: CAWSVKGDYGYTF
cdr3_nt: TGTGCCTGGAGTGTAAAGGGGGACTATGGCTACACCTTC

d_call: NA
j_call: TRBJ2-3
v_call: TRBV6-1
clone_size: NA
cdr3_aa: CASSDQPRKDTQYF
cdr3_nt: TGTGCCAGCAGTGACCAACCTCGTAAGGATACGCAGTATTTT

d_call: NA
j_call: TRBJ2-7
v_call: TRBV15
clone_size: NA
cdr3_aa: CATSRQGYEQYF
cdr3_nt: TGTGCCACCAGCAGACAGGGGTACGAGCAGTACTTC

d_call: TRBD2
j_call: TRBJ2-5
v_call: TRBV28
clone_size: NA
cdr3_aa: CASRQPLGLAGGGETQYF
cdr3_nt: TGTGCCAGCAGACAACCTCTGGGACTAGCGGGGGGAGGAGAGACCCAGTACTTC

d_call: NA
j_call: TRBJ2-7
v_call: TRBV5-4
clone_size: NA
cdr3_aa: CASSFPGYEQYF
cdr3_nt: TGTGCCAGCAGCTTCCCGGGCTACGAGCAGTACTTC

d_call: TRBD1
j_call: TRBJ1-3
v_call: TRBV10-3
clone_size: medium-sized
cdr3_aa: CAISSDRDGNTIYF
cdr3_nt: TGTGCCATCAGTAGCGACAGGGATGGAAACACCATATATTTT

d_call: TRBD1
j_call: TRBJ1-6
v_call: TRBV18
clone_size: NA
cdr3_aa: CASSPGTGLNNSPLHF
cdr3_nt: TGTGCCAGCTCACCGGGGACAGGGCTTAATAATTCACCCCTCCACTTT

d_call: TRBD1
j_call: TRBJ1-3
v_call: TRBV5-4
clone_size: NA
cdr3_aa: CASTDGQARGNTIYF
cdr3_nt: TGTGCCAGCACCGACGGACAGGCCCGTGGAAACACCATATATTTT

d_call: NA
j_call: TRBJ1-1
v_call: TRBV30
clone_size: NA
cdr3_aa: CAWRVGGTTEAFF
cdr3_nt: TGTGCCTGGAGGGTGGGCGGGACGACTGAAGCTTTCTTT

d_call: TRBD1
j_call: TRBJ1-1
v_call: TRBV27
clone_size: NA
cdr3_aa: CASSSGGKAEAFF
cdr3_nt: TGTGCCAGCAGCTCAGGGGGGAAGGCTGAAGCTTTCTTT

d_call: NA
j_call: TRBJ1-4
v_call: TRBV2
clone_size: NA
cdr3_aa: CASSVSYFNEKLFF
cdr3_nt: TGTGCCAGCAGTGTCAGTTACTTTAATGAAAAACTGTTTTTT

d_call: NA
j_call: TRBJ1-4
v_call: TRBV19
clone_size: NA
cdr3_aa: CASSIGNNEKLFF
cdr3_nt: TGTGCCAGTAGTATCGGGAATAATGAAAAACTGTTTTTT

d_call: NA
j_call: TRBJ2-3
v_call: TRBV2
clone_size: NA
cdr3_aa: CASSENSPLGTDTQYF
cdr3_nt: TGTGCCAGCAGTGAAAACAGCCCTTTAGGCACAGATACGCAGTATTTT

d_call: TRBD1
j_call: TRBJ1-3
v_call: TRBV5-1
clone_size: NA
cdr3_aa: CASSLTDTGGGGNTIYF
cdr3_nt: TGCGCCAGCAGCTTGACCGATACAGGGGGTGGTGGAAACACCATATATTTT

d_call: NA
j_call: TRBJ2-7
v_call: TRBV6-6
clone_size: NA
cdr3_aa: CASSYSGSDRSYEQYF
cdr3_nt: TGTGCCAGCAGTTACTCCGGCTCGGACCGCTCCTACGAGCAGTACTTC

d_call: NA
j_call: TRBJ2-1
v_call: TRBV5-1
clone_size: few
cdr3_aa: CASSLVQGGHNEQFF
cdr3_nt: TGCGCCAGCAGCTTGGTTCAGGGGGGACACAATGAGCAGTTCTTC

d_call: NA
j_call: TRBJ1-2
v_call: TRBV7-9
clone_size: NA
cdr3_aa: CASSLFYGYTF
cdr3_nt: TGTGCCAGCAGCCTATTCTATGGCTACACCTTC

d_call: NA
j_call: TRBJ2-2
v_call: TRBV2
clone_size: NA
cdr3_aa: CASRIGGNTGELFF
cdr3_nt: TGTGCCAGCAGGATAGGGGGGAACACCGGGGAGCTGTTTTTT

d_call: TRBD1
j_call: TRBJ2-2
v_call: TRBV4-3
clone_size: NA
cdr3_aa: CASSLVPGQGTGELFF
cdr3_nt: TGCGCCAGCAGCCTGGTCCCGGGACAGGGTACCGGGGAGCTGTTTTTT

d_call: NA
j_call: TRBJ2-2
v_call: TRBV19
clone_size: NA
cdr3_aa: CASSIPGQGPLWGGELFF
cdr3_nt: TGTGCCAGTAGTATTCCGGGACAAGGGCCGTTATGGGGCGGGGAGCTGTTTTTT

d_call: NA
j_call: TRBJ2-7
v_call: TRBV11-2
clone_size: NA
cdr3_aa: CASSLVRAEQYF
cdr3_nt: TGTGCCAGCAGCTTAGTAAGGGCCGAGCAGTACTTC

d_call: TRBD1
j_call: TRBJ2-5
v_call: TRBV6-5
clone_size: NA
cdr3_aa: CASSYSQGGETQYF
cdr3_nt: TGTGCCAGCAGTTACTCACAGGGGGGCGAGACCCAGTACTTC

d_call: TRBD1
j_call: TRBJ2-3
v_call: TRBV18
clone_size: once
cdr3_aa: CASSPDRVSTDTQYF
cdr3_nt: TGTGCCAGCTCACCCGACAGGGTAAGCACAGATACGCAGTATTTT

d_call: NA
j_call: TRBJ2-2
v_call: TRBV11-2
clone_size: NA
cdr3_aa: CASSGTRTDFANTGELFF
cdr3_nt: TGTGCCAGCAGCGGTACTCGAACAGATTTCGCGAACACCGGGGAGCTGTTTTTT

d_call: NA
j_call: TRBJ1-5
v_call: TRBV7-2
clone_size: NA
cdr3_aa: CASSLNGGDSNQPQHF
cdr3_nt: TGTGCCAGCAGCTTAAACGGGGGCGACAGCAATCAGCCCCAGCATTTT

d_call: NA
j_call: TRBJ1-5
v_call: TRBV21-1
clone_size: NA
cdr3_aa: CASSNTWLGQGMRYWGGGNQPQHF
cdr3_nt: NA

d_call: NA
j_call: TRBJ2-5
v_call: TRBV7-9
clone_size: NA
cdr3_aa: CASSLEAEETQYF
cdr3_nt: TGTGCCAGCAGCTTAGAGGCGGAAGAGACCCAGTACTTC

d_call: NA
j_call: TRBJ2-1
v_call: TRBV9
clone_size: NA
cdr3_aa: CASGGNNEQFF
cdr3_nt: TGTGCCAGCGGAGGGAACAATGAGCAGTTCTTC

d_call: NA
j_call: TRBJ2-6
v_call: TRBV19
clone_size: NA
cdr3_aa: CASSRQGTGANVLTF
cdr3_nt: TGTGCCAGTAGTCGCCAGGGTACTGGGGCCAACGTCCTGACTTTC

d_call: NA
j_call: TRBJ2-6
v_call: TRBV5-1
clone_size: NA
cdr3_aa: CASSLEVSGANVLTF
cdr3_nt: TGCGCCAGCAGCTTGGAAGTCTCTGGGGCCAACGTCCTGACTTTC